The clone carrying this TCR beta chain has a single count. The sample originates from a study of T cell responses to AZD1222 COVID-19 vaccine. This CDR3 has 13 amino acids. Deletions cut 4 bases from V and 1 base from J, with 7 bases between. Sequencing used immunoSEQ multiplex PCR; TCRdb keeps in-frame clones, though not all of them. Of 110,000 or so clones in the sample, 88% were seen once. The sample here was peripheral blood, taken 28 days after the second AZD1222 dose. This receptor was taken from an adult who received the AZD1222 COVID-19 vaccine. This chain connects TRBV12-3 or TRBV12-4 to TRBJ1-1; possibly TRBD1 for D (5 bases). CDR3 bases: TGTGCCAGCAGTTCGGACACGAACACTGAAGCTTTCTTT. It encodes CASSSDTNTEAFF.